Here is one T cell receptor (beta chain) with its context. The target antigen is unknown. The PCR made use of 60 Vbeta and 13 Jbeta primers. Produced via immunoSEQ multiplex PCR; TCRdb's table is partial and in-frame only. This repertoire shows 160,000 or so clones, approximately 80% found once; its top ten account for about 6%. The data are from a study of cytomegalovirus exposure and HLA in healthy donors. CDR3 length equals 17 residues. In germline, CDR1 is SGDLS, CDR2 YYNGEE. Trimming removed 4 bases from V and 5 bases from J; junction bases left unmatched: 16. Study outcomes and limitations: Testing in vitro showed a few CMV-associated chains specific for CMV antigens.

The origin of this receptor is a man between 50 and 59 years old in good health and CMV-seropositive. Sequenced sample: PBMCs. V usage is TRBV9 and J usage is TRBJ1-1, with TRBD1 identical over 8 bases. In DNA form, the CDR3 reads TGTGCCAGCAGCCCAGCGCCCCAGGGGGCGTATCGTACTGAAGCTTTCTTT. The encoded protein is CASSPAPQGAYRTEAFF.